This is a list of T cell receptor beta chains from one sample in a study of blood T cell repertoires in COVID-19. TCRdb's table, derived via immunoSEQ multiplex PCR, lists solely in-frame clones and lacks some. This table holds more than 45,000 clones, just under 90% found once. Sequencing was carried out using peripheral blood. The receptors were gathered from a man in his sixties with acute or convalescent COVID-19. Each CDR3 is given with its conserved first and last residue. The order of the fields is V gene, J gene, D gene, clone size, CDR3 DNA, CDR3 protein. D genes are given only for firm matches. Clone sizes are given selectively: once, few, many, or a class where the clone is expanded.

V gene: TRBV27
J gene: TRBJ1-5
D gene: TRBD1
clone size: .
CDR3 DNA: TGTGCCAGCAGTTCGGGACAGTACAATCAGCCCCAGCATTTT
CDR3 protein: CASSSGQYNQPQHF

V gene: TRBV7-2
J gene: TRBJ1-4
D gene: TRBD1
clone size: .
CDR3 DNA: TGTGCCAGCAGCCCTGGACAGGGGGCCTCCGGTGAAAAACTGTTTTTT
CDR3 protein: CASSPGQGASGEKLFF

V gene: TRBV30
J gene: TRBJ2-1
D gene: .
clone size: .
CDR3 DNA: TGTGCCTGGAAATCTGGCCTGTCCTACAATGAGCAGTTCTTC
CDR3 protein: CAWKSGLSYNEQFF

V gene: TRBV4-1
J gene: TRBJ1-5
D gene: .
clone size: .
CDR3 DNA: TGCGCCAGCAGCCAAGATCAGGGTCTGGGTCAGCCCCAGCATTTT
CDR3 protein: CASSQDQGLGQPQHF

V gene: TRBV7-9
J gene: TRBJ1-3
D gene: .
clone size: .
CDR3 DNA: TGTGCCAGCAGCTTAGCTAGGGGTTTCACTGGAAACACCATATATTTT
CDR3 protein: CASSLARGFTGNTIYF

V gene: TRBV7-2
J gene: TRBJ1-2
D gene: .
clone size: .
CDR3 DNA: TGTGCCAGCAGCCTCAACTCAGGGGAATTGTCCTATGGCTACACCTTC
CDR3 protein: CASSLNSGELSYGYTF

V gene: TRBV9
J gene: TRBJ1-6
D gene: .
clone size: .
CDR3 DNA: TGTGCCAGCAGCGTAGTAGACAGAAGTGATTCACCCCTCCACTTT
CDR3 protein: CASSVVDRSDSPLHF

V gene: TRBV5-4
J gene: TRBJ2-3
D gene: TRBD1
clone size: .
CDR3 DNA: TGTGCCAGCAGCTTCGACAGGGGCTGGACAGATACGCAGTATTTT
CDR3 protein: CASSFDRGWTDTQYF

V gene: TRBV7-2
J gene: TRBJ2-2
D gene: .
clone size: once
CDR3 DNA: TGTGCCAGCAGCTTAGAGGGGAAGGTGGCCGGGGAGCTGTTTTTT
CDR3 protein: CASSLEGKVAGELFF

V gene: TRBV7-2
J gene: TRBJ2-1
D gene: TRBD2
clone size: .
CDR3 DNA: TGTGCCAGCAGCTTTAGGACTAGCCCCTACAATGAGCAGTTCTTC
CDR3 protein: CASSFRTSPYNEQFF

V gene: TRBV11-3
J gene: TRBJ2-7
D gene: .
clone size: .
CDR3 DNA: TGTGCCAGCAGCCCCCTCCTGGGGCGGGACAGATCCTACGAGCAGTACTTC
CDR3 protein: CASSPLLGRDRSYEQYF

V gene: TRBV5-1
J gene: TRBJ1-3
D gene: TRBD1
clone size: .
CDR3 DNA: TGCGCCAGCAGGCTTGGGACAGGACCCGGAAACACCATATATTTT
CDR3 protein: CASRLGTGPGNTIYF

V gene: TRBV9
J gene: TRBJ2-7
D gene: TRBD1
clone size: .
CDR3 DNA: TGTGCCAGCAGCGTTGGGGACAGGGGGCCTTACGAGCAGTACTTC
CDR3 protein: CASSVGDRGPYEQYF

V gene: TRBV7-2
J gene: TRBJ2-5
D gene: TRBD1
clone size: .
CDR3 DNA: TGTGCCAGCAGCTTTGACAGGGGGCTACAAGAGACCCAGTACTTC
CDR3 protein: CASSFDRGLQETQYF

V gene: TRBV5-1
J gene: TRBJ1-1
D gene: .
clone size: .
CDR3 DNA: TGCGCCAGCAGCTCCAGGGTGCAGAACACTGAAGCTTTCTTT
CDR3 protein: CASSSRVQNTEAFF

V gene: TRBV19
J gene: TRBJ1-2
D gene: TRBD1
clone size: .
CDR3 DNA: TGTGCCAGTTCCCGAGGGGGACAGGGGTTCCTCTATGGCTACACCTTC
CDR3 protein: CASSRGGQGFLYGYTF

V gene: TRBV11-2
J gene: TRBJ2-6
D gene: .
clone size: .
CDR3 DNA: TGTGCCAGCGGAGTCGTCTTCTCTGGGGCCAACGTCCTGACTTTC
CDR3 protein: CASGVVFSGANVLTF

V gene: TRBV5-1
J gene: TRBJ2-3
D gene: TRBD2
clone size: once
CDR3 DNA: TGCGCCAGCGGGACTAGCGACAGCACAGATACGCAGTATTTT
CDR3 protein: CASGTSDSTDTQYF

V gene: TRBV7-3
J gene: TRBJ2-1
D gene: TRBD2
clone size: .
CDR3 DNA: TGTGCCAGCAGCTTATGGGGGGGAAATGAGCAGTTCTTC
CDR3 protein: CASSLWGGNEQFF

V gene: TRBV19
J gene: TRBJ2-1
D gene: .
clone size: once
CDR3 DNA: TGTGCCAGTAGCGTCATTAAGGGGGTTTCCTACAATGAGCAGTTCTTC
CDR3 protein: CASSVIKGVSYNEQFF

V gene: TRBV6-5
J gene: TRBJ1-2
D gene: .
clone size: .
CDR3 DNA: TGTGCCAGCAGTCCGACAGAAAACGGTGGCTACACCTTC
CDR3 protein: CASSPTENGGYTF

V gene: TRBV19
J gene: TRBJ1-5
D gene: .
clone size: .
CDR3 DNA: TGTGCCAGTGCCCCCGACAGACTCAATCAGCCCCAGCATTTT
CDR3 protein: CASAPDRLNQPQHF

V gene: TRBV9
J gene: TRBJ2-2
D gene: TRBD1
clone size: .
CDR3 DNA: TGTGCCAGCAGCGTAGAACAGGGGGACACCGGGGAGCTGTTTTTT
CDR3 protein: CASSVEQGDTGELFF

V gene: TRBV11-2
J gene: TRBJ1-2
D gene: .
clone size: .
CDR3 DNA: TGTGCCAGCAGCTTAGCCCGGGAGGGCTACACCTTC
CDR3 protein: CASSLAREGYTF

V gene: TRBV19
J gene: TRBJ2-3
D gene: TRBD2
clone size: .
CDR3 DNA: TGTGCCAGTAGCCTAAATAGCGGGAGTCGGACAGATACGCAGTATTTT
CDR3 protein: CASSLNSGSRTDTQYF

V gene: TRBV6-6
J gene: TRBJ2-2
D gene: TRBD2
clone size: .
CDR3 DNA: TGTGCCAGCAGTTCATTAGCGGGAAACACCGGGGAGCTGTTTTTT
CDR3 protein: CASSSLAGNTGELFF

V gene: TRBV30
J gene: TRBJ1-6
D gene: .
clone size: .
CDR3 DNA: TGTGCCTGGAGTGGACCCGGACAGTATAATTCACCCCTCCACTTT
CDR3 protein: CAWSGPGQYNSPLHF

V gene: TRBV24-1
J gene: TRBJ2-3
D gene: TRBD2
clone size: once
CDR3 DNA: TGTGCCACCAGGGCGGGAGGCCCAGATACGCAGTATTTT
CDR3 protein: CATRAGGPDTQYF

V gene: TRBV11-2
J gene: TRBJ1-2
D gene: .
clone size: .
CDR3 DNA: TGTGCCAGCAGCCCTACCGGGACTAACTATGGCTACACCTTC
CDR3 protein: CASSPTGTNYGYTF

V gene: TRBV4-2
J gene: TRBJ2-2
D gene: .
clone size: .
CDR3 DNA: TGTGCCAGCAGCCTGGAAAGAGGGTACACCGGGGAGCTGTTTTTT
CDR3 protein: CASSLERGYTGELFF

V gene: TRBV6-4
J gene: TRBJ1-1
D gene: .
clone size: .
CDR3 DNA: TGTGCCAGCAGTGTTGACAGTCTACCGAACACTGAAGCTTTCTTT
CDR3 protein: CASSVDSLPNTEAFF

V gene: TRBV7-2
J gene: TRBJ2-1
D gene: TRBD1
clone size: few
CDR3 DNA: TGTGCCAGCAGCTTATCGGCAGGGACAGGGCCCTACAATGAGCAGTTCTTC
CDR3 protein: CASSLSAGTGPYNEQFF

V gene: TRBV13
J gene: TRBJ2-5
D gene: TRBD2
clone size: .
CDR3 DNA: TGTGCCAGCAGCTTAGGCGGGAGGGCCAAAGAGACCCAGTACTTC
CDR3 protein: CASSLGGRAKETQYF

V gene: TRBV7-9
J gene: TRBJ1-1
D gene: .
clone size: .
CDR3 DNA: TGTGCCAGCAGCGCCCGAGGGGGGGGAGTGAACACTGAAGCTTTCTTT
CDR3 protein: CASSARGGGVNTEAFF

V gene: TRBV5-1
J gene: TRBJ2-5
D gene: TRBD2
clone size: .
CDR3 DNA: TGCGCCAGCAGCTTTAGCGGGAGACAAGAGACCCAGTACTTC
CDR3 protein: CASSFSGRQETQYF

V gene: TRBV9
J gene: TRBJ2-7
D gene: .
clone size: .
CDR3 DNA: TGTGCCAGCAGCGTAGAACCGTCCCGGGGCTACGAGCAGTACTTC
CDR3 protein: CASSVEPSRGYEQYF

V gene: TRBV19
J gene: TRBJ2-3
D gene: TRBD1
clone size: .
CDR3 DNA: TGTGCCAGTAGTACCGGGACAGCAATCACAGATACGCAGTATTTT
CDR3 protein: CASSTGTAITDTQYF

V gene: TRBV4-2
J gene: TRBJ2-7
D gene: TRBD2
clone size: .
CDR3 DNA: TGTGCCAGCAGCCAACCCCCGGGGGGCGAGCAGTACTTC
CDR3 protein: CASSQPPGGEQYF

V gene: TRBV11-3
J gene: TRBJ2-5
D gene: .
clone size: .
CDR3 DNA: TGTGCCAGCAGCTCACGGACAGAAAACAAAGAGACCCAGTACTTC
CDR3 protein: CASSSRTENKETQYF

V gene: TRBV5-1
J gene: TRBJ2-1
D gene: TRBD1
clone size: .
CDR3 DNA: TGCGCCAGCAGCGGGGGGACAGGCAACAATGAGCAGTTCTTC
CDR3 protein: CASSGGTGNNEQFF

V gene: TRBV3-1/TRBV3-2
J gene: TRBJ2-7
D gene: .
clone size: .
CDR3 DNA: TGTGCCAGCAGCCGAGACAGGCGCTCAGCCTACGAGCAGTACTTC
CDR3 protein: CASSRDRRSAYEQYF

V gene: TRBV5-4
J gene: TRBJ2-3
D gene: TRBD2
clone size: .
CDR3 DNA: TGTGCCAGCAGCCTTCCCGGACTAGCGGGAGAGGATACGCAGTATTTT
CDR3 protein: CASSLPGLAGEDTQYF

V gene: TRBV30
J gene: TRBJ1-2
D gene: TRBD1
clone size: once
CDR3 DNA: TGTGCCTGGAGTGCAGGGACAGGGAACGGCTACACCTTC
CDR3 protein: CAWSAGTGNGYTF

V gene: TRBV28
J gene: TRBJ2-7
D gene: .
clone size: .
CDR3 DNA: TGTGCCAGCTCAAAACTGAACGGCGAGCAGTACTTC
CDR3 protein: CASSKLNGEQYF

V gene: TRBV11-3
J gene: TRBJ1-1
D gene: TRBD1
clone size: .
CDR3 DNA: TGTGCCAGCAGCTTAGACAGGGGGAGAAGAGCTTTCTTT
CDR3 protein: CASSLDRGRRAFF

V gene: TRBV9
J gene: TRBJ2-7
D gene: .
clone size: .
CDR3 DNA: TGTGCCAGCAGCGTGGGAGACCGGGGCTACGAGCAGTACTTC
CDR3 protein: CASSVGDRGYEQYF

V gene: TRBV7-2
J gene: TRBJ2-7
D gene: TRBD2
clone size: .
CDR3 DNA: TGTGCCAGCAGCCTTCTCTTCTACCGGACTAGACCAGACTACGAGCAGTACTTC
CDR3 protein: CASSLLFYRTRPDYEQYF

V gene: TRBV6-1
J gene: TRBJ1-5
D gene: .
clone size: .
CDR3 DNA: TGTGCCAGCAGTGAACAGGGAAGCAATCAGCCCCAGCATTTT
CDR3 protein: CASSEQGSNQPQHF

V gene: TRBV5-1
J gene: TRBJ1-1
D gene: .
clone size: few
CDR3 DNA: TGCGCCAGCAGCCGGGCAGGGTGGAACACTGAAGCTTTCTTT
CDR3 protein: CASSRAGWNTEAFF

V gene: TRBV7-3
J gene: TRBJ2-1
D gene: .
clone size: .
CDR3 DNA: TGTGCCAGCAGCTTGGGCAGCTACAATGAGCAGTTCTTC
CDR3 protein: CASSLGSYNEQFF